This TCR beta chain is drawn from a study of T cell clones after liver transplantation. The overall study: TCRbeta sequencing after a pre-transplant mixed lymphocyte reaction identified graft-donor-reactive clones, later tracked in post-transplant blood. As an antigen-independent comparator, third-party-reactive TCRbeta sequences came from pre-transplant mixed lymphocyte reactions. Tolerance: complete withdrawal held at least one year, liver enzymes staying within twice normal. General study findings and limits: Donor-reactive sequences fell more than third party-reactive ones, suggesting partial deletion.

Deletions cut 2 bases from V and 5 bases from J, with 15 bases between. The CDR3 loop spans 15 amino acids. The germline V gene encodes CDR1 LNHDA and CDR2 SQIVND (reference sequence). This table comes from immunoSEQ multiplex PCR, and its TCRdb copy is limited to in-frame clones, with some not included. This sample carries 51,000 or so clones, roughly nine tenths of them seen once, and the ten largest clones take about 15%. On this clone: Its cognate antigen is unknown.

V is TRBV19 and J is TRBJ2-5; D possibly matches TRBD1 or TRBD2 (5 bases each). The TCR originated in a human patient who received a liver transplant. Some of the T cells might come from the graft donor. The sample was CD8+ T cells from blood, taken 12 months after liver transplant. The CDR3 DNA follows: TGTGCCAGTAGTATAACTCCGGGACCTGCGGAGACCCAGTACTTC. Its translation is CASSITPGPAETQYF.